What follows are 10 T cell receptor beta chains derived from one specimen sequenced in a study of tumor and adjacent non-tumor tissue in lung cancer. This sample's RNA came from whole unsorted tissue. TCRbeta libraries were built with three rounds of nested PCR, modified from ARM-PCR. TCRdb processed the multiplex PCR reads anew with MiXCR; each CDR3 protein has one entry. This table holds 100,000 to 120,000 distinct CDR3 sequences, 84% found once. Source material: lung tumor tissue. These receptors were taken from a man between 70 and 80 years old with non-small cell lung cancer.

The chain is built from TRBV20-1 and TRBJ1-2, with 8 bases that match TRBD1. Germline V CDR1 and CDR2: DFQATT, SNEGSKA (reference sequence). With V trimmed by 7 bases and J by 4 bases, 14 bases remained unmatched. The CDR3 has 15 residues. The DNA of the CDR3 is TGCAGTGATAGGAGCCGGGACAGGACTTTCTATGGCTACACCTTC. This sequence encodes CSDRSRDRTFYGYTF.

Details on this clonotype: Germline is not matched at one junction end, which may reflect a read error. V and J are TRBV4-2 and TRBJ1-2; 7 bases fit TRBD1. CDR3 length: 15 residues. The germline V gene encodes CDR1 LGHNA and CDR2 YNFKEQ. CDR3 region: CASSQDFRTGYGYTF. The DNA of the CDR3 is TGTGCCAGCAGTCAAGATTTCAGGACAGGCTATGGCTACACCTTC.

Note on this clonotype: One end of the junction does not line up with germline, which may come from a read error. The rearrangement links TRBV4-3 to TRBJ2-1; TRBD2 matches at 12 bases. From germline, CDR1 is LGHNA and CDR2 YSLEER. This CDR3 is built from 15 residues. The CDR3 nucleotides are TGCGCCAGCAGCCCCCTTCTAGCGGGAGGGCAGAAGCAATTCTTC. Translating gives CASSPLLAGGQKQFF.

This clonotype occurred many times. The rearrangement uses TRBV4-2 and TRBJ2-5, with D tentatively TRBD2 (5 bases). Germline V gives CDR1 LGHNA, CDR2 YNFKEQ. The length of the CDR3 is 16 residues. V was cut by 1 base and J by 5 bases, with 17 bases left in between. Here the CDR3 DNA reads TGTGCCAGCAGCCAAGGAGCGGAGACCTATGCGGAGACCCAGTACTTC. It is translated as CASSQGAETYAETQYF.

About this clonotype itself: Relative to the germline gene, one junction end is altered; a read error may explain this. This chain connects TRBV5-4 to TRBJ1-5; the D gene is possibly TRBD1 (5 bases). The germline CDR1 and CDR2 sequences are SGHNT and YYREEE (reference sequence). The CDR3 runs to 14 residues. DNA of the CDR3: TGTGCCGGCAGCGTGCAGGGCCACAATCAGTCCCAGCATTTT. It encodes CAGSVQGHNQSQHF.

With regard to this clonotype: A much larger clone differs by one base, so this may be a read error. V and J are TRBV30 and TRBJ1-1; D is unclear. The CDR3 contains 16 residues. V was pared by 4 bases and J by 5 bases, with 23 bases between. CDR1 and CDR2 (germline): GTSNPN, SVGIG (reference sequence). The CDR3 DNA follows: TGTGCCTGGAATCAACGGCGGGGAGGAGCGGGGACTGAAGCTTTCTTT. Translating it yields CAWNQRRGGAGTEAFF.

The gene calls are TRBV20-1 and TRBJ2-7; no firm D call. Germline loops: CDR1 DFQATT, CDR2 SNEGSKA (reference sequence). This CDR3 has 12 residues. V shed 7 bases and J shed 1 base, with 11 bases lying between them. In nucleotides, the CDR3 is TGCAGTGTCGCAGATGGTTCCTACGAGCAGTACTTC. As protein: CSVADGSYEQYF.

The V and J genes are TRBV29-1 and TRBJ2-2; 9 nucleotides align to TRBD2. This CDR3 has 14 residues. Germline V gene lookup returns CDR1 SQVTM and CDR2 ANQGSEA. V lost 7 bases to trimming and J lost 7 bases; unmatched junction nucleotides: 10. The CDR3 DNA reads as TGCAGCGCTGACGTAGCGGGAGACAACGGGGAGCTGTTTTTT. Its translation is CSADVAGDNGELFF.

Notes on this clonotype: One junction end disagrees with the germline gene, perhaps due to a read error. This chain links TRBV29-1 with TRBJ2-2; possible D gene TRBD2, 5 bases. Germline V gene lookup returns CDR1 SQVTM and CDR2 ANQGSEA. The CDR3 runs 14 residues. CDR3 loop: CSADVVAGTRELFF. The CDR3 region has the DNA TGCAGCGCTGACGTAGTGGCGGGCACCAGGGAGCTGTTTTTT.

On this clonotype itself: One end of the junction fails to match germline, which may point to a read error. The rearrangement joins TRBV5-6 to TRBJ1-4, with D uncertain. Germline V gene data show CDR1 as SGHDT and CDR2 as YYEEEE. This CDR3 comprises 15 residues. The CDR3 loop is CASSLRGRSNEKLFF. CDR3 DNA: TGTGCCAGCAGCTTGAGAGGGAGATCTAATGAGAAACTGTTTTTT.